The present T cell receptor (beta chain) was sequenced within a study of human T cells and chemical hapten exposure. Across the whole study: Patients, a majority of them female, were diagnosed with alopecia areata, totalis or universalis.

The CDR3 is 13 residues long. Germline V gene data show CDR1 as MDHEN and CDR2 as SYDVKM. Trimming took 5 bases from V and 12 from J; bases not matched to a gene: 6. This sample's time point: patch test 1, 2 weeks after DPC sensitization. Indicated treatment: therapeutic diphenylcyclopropenone sensitization with weekly scalp DPC. In regard to this clonotype: Given the absence of the conserved phenylalanine or tryptophan at the CDR3 end, a read error is likely.

TCRdb reprocessed the RACE reads via MiXCR and lists one record per CDR3 protein. Of 300,000 to 400,000 distinct CDR3 sequences in the sample, under 8% were seen once. The chain couples TRBV28 to TRBJ2-1; 11 bases map to TRBD2. Sequences were derived from whole blood, sampled in connection with sensitization to the hapten diphenylcyclopropenone (DPC). The clonotype originates from a woman aged 18 to 35 with alopecia areata. Some clones in this sample may be carry-over from other donors' samples. CDR3: CASSTSGGIGQFL. CDR3 in DNA: TGTGCCAGCAGTACTAGCGGGGGTATTGGGCAGTTCCTC.